These 19 T cell receptor beta chains were sequenced from one sample in a study of memory CD4+ T cells and cytomegalovirus serostatus. Libraries were prepared by immunoSEQ multiplex PCR; TCRdb keeps only in-frame clonotypes and omits some of them. The sample shows around 45,000 clones, roughly 80% of them seen only once. The sort gate was single viable CD3+CD4+CD8-CD45RO+ cells for memory CD4+ T cells. Sequenced: memory CD4+ T cells from blood. All receptors derive from an adult in good health and CMV-seropositive.

The gene calls are TRBV7-9 and TRBJ2-7; D is ambiguous. The V gene's germline CDR1 is SEHNR and CDR2 FQNEAQ (reference sequence). Trimming shortened V by 4 bases and J by 0 bases, and 16 bases separated the two germline ends. The CDR3 contains 16 residues. In nucleotides, the CDR3 is TGTGCCAGCAGCTATTACGCGGTTCCCCTCTCCTACGAGCAGTACTTC. Its protein product is CASSYYAVPLSYEQYF. Based on the CDR3 plus reference TRBV7-9 and TRBJ2-7, the full variable domain is DTGVSQNPRHKITKRGQNVTFRCDPISEHNRLYWYRQTLGQGPEFLTYFQNEAQLEKSRLLSDRFSAERPKGSFSTLEIQRTEQGDSAMYLCASSYYAVPLSYEQYFGPGTRLTVT.

The chain joins TRBV10-3 to TRBJ2-7; tentative D call: TRBD1 (5 bases). The CDR3 is 13 amino acids. Germline V gene data show CDR1 as ENHRY and CDR2 as SYGVKD. The V end was cut by 3 bases, the J end by 3 bases, with 9 bases between. The CDR3 DNA follows: TGTGCCATCAGTGATCAGGGTGGCTACGAGCAGTACTTC. Amino acid sequence: CAISDQGGYEQYF.

For this clone: Compared with germline, one end of the junction differs, possibly owing to a read error. The rearrangement links TRBV7-7 to TRBJ2-1; D may be TRBD1 (6 bases). From germline, CDR1 is SSHAT and CDR2 FNYEAQ (reference sequence). The CDR3 is made up of 13 amino acids. The CDR3 loop is CASSLNREDEQFF. Here the CDR3 DNA reads TGTGCTAGCAGCTTAAACAGGGAAGATGAGCAGTTCTTC.

V gene TRBV10-3 combines with J gene TRBJ2-3; 7 bases line up with TRBD2. The CDR3 consists of 16 residues. CDR1 ENHRY and CDR2 SYGVKD come from the germline V gene. V trimming: 2 bases; J trimming: 0 bases; junction bases outside the gene matches: 5. CDR3: CAISEGVSGSTDTQYF. CDR3 nucleotides: TGTGCCATCAGTGAGGGGGTTAGCGGGAGCACAGATACGCAGTATTTT.

This chain links TRBV7-6 with TRBJ2-7; D is possibly TRBD1 (6 bases). The CDR3 extends over 15 amino acids. CDR1 and CDR2 from the germline V gene are SGHVS and FNYEAQ. The V end lost 5 bases, the J end lost 1 base, and 15 bases lay between the germline ends. CDR3 loop: CASSRGTGTSYEQYF. For the CDR3, the DNA is TGTGCCAGCAGCCGAGGTACAGGGACGTCCTACGAGCAGTACTTC.

This chain joins TRBV2 and TRBJ2-5; D ambiguous. CDR1 is SNHLY and CDR2 is FYNNEI in the germline V gene. The CDR3 runs to 12 residues. The germline V and J ends were trimmed by 3 bases and 2 bases, with 4 bases remaining between them. The CDR3 loop is CASSDEQETQYF. DNA for the CDR3: TGTGCCAGCAGTGACGAACAAGAGACCCAGTACTTC.

The chain is built from TRBV7-9 and TRBJ2-7; 8 bases map to TRBD1. Germline CDR1 is SEHNR and CDR2 is FQNEAQ (reference sequence). This CDR3 is 14 amino acids long. The V gene end was trimmed by 2 bases and the J gene end by 3 bases; junction bases not matched to a gene: 3. The CDR3 is CASSLRQGIYEQYF. The CDR3 DNA reads as TGTGCCAGCAGCTTACGACAGGGGATCTACGAGCAGTACTTC.

The rearrangement links TRBV4-2 to TRBJ2-3; 7 bases are a match to TRBD2. CDR1 and CDR2 from the germline V gene are LGHNA and YNFKEQ. The CDR3 loop spans 17 amino acids. Trimming at V came to 1 base and at J to 5 bases, leaving 12 bases not matched to a gene. The CDR3 here is CASSQVETAGMEDTQYF. The CDR3 region has the DNA TGTGCCAGCAGCCAAGTGGAGACAGCGGGGATGGAAGATACGCAGTATTTT.

The gene calls are TRBV2 and TRBJ2-3, with 9 bases lining up with TRBD1. The CDR3 spans 16 residues. Per the germline V gene, CDR1 is SNHLY and CDR2 is FYNNEI. The junction had 12 bases not matched to a gene; V was cut back by 0 bases and J by 11 bases. CDR3 coding DNA: TGTGCCAGCAGTGAAGCGCCCCCGGGACAGGGCGTAAGGCAGTATTTT. It is translated as CASSEAPPGQGVRQYF.

The rearrangement uses TRBV4-1 and TRBJ2-1; TRBD2 aligns across 14 bases. Germline-derived CDR1 and CDR2 are MGHRA and YSYEKL. The trim removed 5 bases at V and 7 bases at J, leaving 7 bases unmatched. This CDR3 region has 16 residues. Written as DNA, the CDR3 is TGCGCCAGCAGCGACGGACTAGCGGGGGGTGGGAATGAGCAGTTCTTC. It translates to CASSDGLAGGGNEQFF.

This clone was counted once. The chain has TRBV21-1 and TRBJ1-6. TRBV21-1 is recorded as a pseudogene. The CDR3 runs to 10 residues. In DNA, the CDR3 is TGTGCCAGCCGCCGCAGCCCCCTCCACTTT. Translating gives CASRRSPLHF.

The gene calls are TRBV5-6 and TRBJ2-3, with unresolved D. The CDR3 has 14 amino acids. V lost 4 bases and J 6 bases, leaving 15 bases between the germline ends. Looked up from germline, CDR1 is SGHDT and CDR2 is YYEEEE. Here the CDR3 reads CASSPRKFVDTQYF. DNA of the CDR3: TGTGCCAGCAGCCCCAGGAAGTTTGTGGATACGCAGTATTTT.

The chain carries TRBV5-4 and TRBJ2-1; a possible D gene is TRBD1 (6 bases). V dropped 4 bases and J dropped 5 bases, with 19 bases sitting between them. Germline V lookup: CDR1 SGHNT, CDR2 YYREEE (reference sequence). This CDR3 spans 16 amino acids. CDR3 in DNA: TGTGCCAGCAGCAGGCCGGCAGGGGATTCGGACAATGAGCAGTTCTTC. Amino acids: CASSRPAGDSDNEQFF. Complete variable domain (other parts from reference TRBV5-4 and TRBJ2-1): ETGVTQSPTHLIKTRGQQVTLRCSSQSGHNTVSWYQQALGQGPQFIFQYYREEENGRGNFPPRFSGLQFPNYSSELNVNALELDDSALYLCASSRPAGDSDNEQFFGPGTRLTVL.

This clone was detected a few times. V gene TRBV10-1 combines with J gene TRBJ1-2; D unclear. The CDR3 sequence is 14 residues long. Germline loops: CDR1 WNHNN, CDR2 SYGVQD (reference sequence). V lost 3 bases and J lost 8, with 16 bases in between. The CDR3 spells CASSEVANEGGYTF. For the CDR3, the DNA is TGCGCCAGCAGTGAAGTAGCGAATGAAGGGGGCTACACCTTC.

The chain combines TRBV5-4 with TRBJ1-1; D is unclear. The germline V gene has CDR1 SGHNT and CDR2 YYREEE (reference sequence). V was cut by 1 base and J by 7 bases, with 11 bases left in between. The CDR3 is made up of 13 amino acids. Here the CDR3 reads CASSLYASGEAFF. The CDR3 nucleotides are TGTGCCAGCAGCTTGTATGCATCTGGTGAAGCTTTCTTT. Looking up the rest from reference TRBV5-4 and TRBJ1-1 gives the full variable domain: ETGVTQSPTHLIKTRGQQVTLRCSSQSGHNTVSWYQQALGQGPQFIFQYYREEENGRGNFPPRFSGLQFPNYSSELNVNALELDDSALYLCASSLYASGEAFFGQGTRLTVV.

This chain joins TRBV5-1 and TRBJ2-6, with 8 positions matching TRBD1. Germline V CDR1 and CDR2: SGHRS, YFSETQ. J lost 0 bases, V lost 6 bases, and 8 bases had no gene match. The CDR3 loop spans 17 amino acids. The CDR3 sequence is CASTETGDGSGANVLTF. The CDR3 region has the DNA TGCGCCAGCACCGAGACAGGGGACGGCTCTGGGGCCAACGTCCTGACTTTC.

The chain employs TRBV5-1 and TRBJ2-7; no firm D call. CDR3 length equals 15 residues. V was pared by 3 bases and J by 1 base, with 14 bases between. CDR1 is SGHRS and CDR2 is YFSETQ in the germline V gene. This CDR3 reads CASSSSGGLSYEQYF. CDR3 bases: TGCGCCAGCAGCTCCTCCGGCGGCTTATCCTACGAGCAGTACTTC.

Notes on this clone: Mismatch with germline at one junction end may stem from a read error. The chain couples TRBV7-7 to TRBJ2-2, with D possibly matching TRBD1 (6 bases). Per the germline V gene, CDR1 is SSHAT and CDR2 is FNYEAQ (reference sequence). This CDR3 is 17 amino acids long. The CDR3 spells CASSLAWETGNTGELFF. The DNA of the CDR3 is TGTGCTAGCAGCTTAGCCTGGGAGACAGGGAACACCGGGGAGCTGTTTTTT.

The gene calls are TRBV2 and TRBJ2-5; 11 bases line up with TRBD1. The V segment lost 6 bases and the J segment 3 bases; nucleotides outside the gene matches: 3. This CDR3 spans 14 amino acids. Germline V gene data show CDR1 as SNHLY and CDR2 as FYNNEI. The CDR3 sequence is CASRGDRGEETQYF. DNA of the CDR3: TGTGCCAGCAGGGGGGACAGGGGGGAAGAGACCCAGTACTTC.